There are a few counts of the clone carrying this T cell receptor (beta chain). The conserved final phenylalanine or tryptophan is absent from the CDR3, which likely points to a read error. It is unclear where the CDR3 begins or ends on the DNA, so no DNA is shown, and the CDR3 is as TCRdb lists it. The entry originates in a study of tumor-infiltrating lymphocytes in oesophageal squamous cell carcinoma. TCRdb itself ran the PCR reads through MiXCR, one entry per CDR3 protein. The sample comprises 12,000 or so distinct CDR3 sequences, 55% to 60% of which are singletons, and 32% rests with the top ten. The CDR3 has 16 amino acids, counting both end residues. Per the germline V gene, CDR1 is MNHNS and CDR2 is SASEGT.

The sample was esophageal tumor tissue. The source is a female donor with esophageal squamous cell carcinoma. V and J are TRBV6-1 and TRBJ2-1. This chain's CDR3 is CASSEALGPHEQYFGS.